The rows below give T cell receptor beta chains drawn from one sample of a study of early T cells in non-severe SARS-CoV-2 infection. TCRdb re-derived calls from the 5' RACE reads in MiXCR, one entry per CDR3 protein. The data show some 71,000 distinct CDR3 sequences, over 8% seen once. This specimen was whole blood, taken at baseline. These receptors all come from an adult who was a healthcare worker with PCR-confirmed SARS-CoV-2 infection or an uninfected control (not recorded which). Each CDR3 is given with its conserved first and last residue. D genes are given only for firm matches. Expanded clones are given a class, and other clones once, few, many or no size at all.

J gene: TRBJ2-7
D gene: NA
clone size: NA
V gene: TRBV7-9
CDR3 protein: CASSLGGSRVGEQYF
CDR3 DNA: TGTGCCAGCAGCTTAGGGGGTTCTCGGGTCGGCGAGCAGTACTTC

J gene: TRBJ2-1
D gene: NA
clone size: NA
V gene: TRBV6-2/TRBV6-3
CDR3 protein: CASRNTPISYNEQFF
CDR3 DNA: TGTGCCAGCAGGAATACTCCCATCTCCTACAATGAGCAGTTCTTC

J gene: TRBJ2-3
D gene: NA
clone size: few
V gene: TRBV20-1
CDR3 protein: CSAKGSQDTQYF
CDR3 DNA: TGCAGTGCTAAGGGTAGCCAAGATACGCAGTATTTT

J gene: TRBJ1-2
D gene: TRBD1
clone size: few
V gene: TRBV27
CDR3 protein: CASSLKGRGPNYGYTF
CDR3 DNA: TGTGCCAGCAGTTTAAAGGGCAGGGGGCCAAACTATGGCTACACCTTC

J gene: TRBJ1-2
D gene: NA
clone size: few
V gene: TRBV30
CDR3 protein: CAWSAEPLGGYTF
CDR3 DNA: TGTGCCTGGAGCGCCGAGCCCCTGGGGGGCTACACCTTC

J gene: TRBJ2-1
D gene: NA
clone size: few
V gene: TRBV25-1
CDR3 protein: CASSEGGRGEQFF
CDR3 DNA: TGTGCCAGCAGTGAGGGGGGTAGAGGTGAGCAGTTCTTC

J gene: TRBJ1-1
D gene: TRBD1
clone size: few
V gene: TRBV6-5
CDR3 protein: CASSRRGTGRSYTEAFF
CDR3 DNA: TGTGCCAGCAGTCGGCGGGGGACAGGGCGGTCTTACACTGAAGCTTTCTTT

J gene: TRBJ1-6
D gene: NA
clone size: many
V gene: TRBV6-5
CDR3 protein: CASSYNLGSPLHF
CDR3 DNA: TGTGCCAGCAGTTACAATTTGGGTTCACCCCTCCACTTT

J gene: TRBJ2-1
D gene: NA
clone size: NA
V gene: TRBV24-1
CDR3 protein: CATSDLRREQFF
CDR3 DNA: TGTGCCACCAGTGATTTACGGCGAGAGCAGTTCTTC

J gene: TRBJ2-6
D gene: TRBD1
clone size: NA
V gene: TRBV9
CDR3 protein: CASSPRTGGPSSGANVLTF
CDR3 DNA: TGTGCCAGCAGCCCGCGGACAGGGGGCCCGAGCTCTGGGGCCAACGTCCTGACTTTC

J gene: TRBJ2-7
D gene: TRBD2
clone size: many
V gene: TRBV7-9
CDR3 protein: CASSSSGRITYEQYF
CDR3 DNA: TGTGCCAGCAGCTCTAGCGGGAGAATTACCTACGAGCAGTACTTC

J gene: TRBJ1-4
D gene: NA
clone size: NA
V gene: TRBV7-2
CDR3 protein: CASSLETGLRIEKLFF
CDR3 DNA: TGTGCCAGCAGCTTGGAAACGGGACTAAGGATCGAAAAACTGTTTTTT

J gene: TRBJ2-7
D gene: TRBD2
clone size: NA
V gene: TRBV5-1
CDR3 protein: CASRRLAGNFYEQYF
CDR3 DNA: TGCGCCAGCAGGAGACTAGCGGGAAACTTCTACGAGCAGTACTTC

J gene: TRBJ2-1
D gene: TRBD2
clone size: many
V gene: TRBV6-2/TRBV6-3
CDR3 protein: CASTLHQPGLADNEQFF
CDR3 DNA: TGTGCCAGCACCCTACACCAACCGGGACTAGCGGATAATGAGCAGTTCTTC

J gene: TRBJ2-7
D gene: NA
clone size: many
V gene: TRBV28
CDR3 protein: CASSFDPGIGPAYEQYF
CDR3 DNA: TGTGCCAGCAGTTTTGACCCGGGAATAGGACCTGCCTACGAGCAGTACTTC

J gene: TRBJ2-2
D gene: NA
clone size: NA
V gene: TRBV29-1
CDR3 protein: CSVVVTGTGELFF
CDR3 DNA: TGCAGCGTTGTTGTCACGGGCACCGGGGAGCTGTTTTTT

J gene: TRBJ1-2
D gene: NA
clone size: many
V gene: TRBV7-2
CDR3 protein: CASSSTGMGNYGYTF
CDR3 DNA: TGTGCCAGCAGCTCCACAGGGATGGGCAACTATGGCTACACCTTC

J gene: TRBJ2-2
D gene: NA
clone size: NA
V gene: TRBV3-1
CDR3 protein: CASRDNLGTGELFF
CDR3 DNA: TGTGCCAGCAGGGACAACCTGGGCACCGGGGAGCTGTTTTTT

J gene: TRBJ2-1
D gene: TRBD2
clone size: many
V gene: TRBV7-6
CDR3 protein: CASSPRGPSGGNEQFF
CDR3 DNA: TGTGCCAGCAGCCCTCGAGGGCCTAGCGGGGGCAATGAGCAGTTCTTC

J gene: TRBJ1-1
D gene: NA
clone size: few
V gene: TRBV6-1
CDR3 protein: CASSEWNTEAFF
CDR3 DNA: TGTGCCAGCAGTGAATGGAACACTGAAGCTTTCTTT

J gene: TRBJ2-1
D gene: NA
clone size: NA
V gene: TRBV5-1
CDR3 protein: CASSLDGRTYNEQFF
CDR3 DNA: TGCGCCAGCAGTCTTGACGGGAGAACCTACAATGAGCAGTTCTTC

J gene: TRBJ2-7
D gene: NA
clone size: many
V gene: TRBV5-1
CDR3 protein: CASSLLVGEQYF
CDR3 DNA: TGCGCCAGCAGCTTGCTGGTCGGCGAGCAGTACTTC

J gene: TRBJ2-2
D gene: NA
clone size: NA
V gene: TRBV28
CDR3 protein: CASTVQLGAGELFF
CDR3 DNA: TGTGCCAGCACAGTCCAACTGGGAGCCGGGGAGCTGTTTTTT

J gene: TRBJ2-1
D gene: NA
clone size: many
V gene: TRBV28
CDR3 protein: CASSPPGFRASNEQFF
CDR3 DNA: TGTGCCAGCAGCCCCCCAGGGTTCCGAGCTTCCAATGAGCAGTTCTTC

J gene: TRBJ2-7
D gene: NA
clone size: few
V gene: TRBV4-3
CDR3 protein: CASSQGSRKYEQYF
CDR3 DNA: TGCGCCAGCAGCCAAGGAAGTAGGAAGTACGAGCAGTACTTC

J gene: TRBJ2-3
D gene: NA
clone size: many
V gene: TRBV12-5
CDR3 protein: CARTPTSREGSTDTQYF
CDR3 DNA: TGTGCTAGGACCCCCACTTCACGGGAAGGAAGCACAGATACGCAGTATTTT

J gene: TRBJ2-2
D gene: TRBD1
clone size: few
V gene: TRBV4-3
CDR3 protein: CASSQENRGNTGELFF
CDR3 DNA: TGCGCCAGCAGCCAAGAAAACAGGGGGAACACCGGGGAGCTGTTTTTT

J gene: TRBJ2-3
D gene: NA
clone size: few
V gene: TRBV2
CDR3 protein: CASLQRTDTQYF
CDR3 DNA: TGTGCCAGCCTTCAACGCACAGATACGCAGTATTTT

J gene: TRBJ2-3
D gene: NA
clone size: many
V gene: TRBV19
CDR3 protein: CASSRGQPADTQYF
CDR3 DNA: TGTGCCAGTAGTCGAGGACAGCCCGCAGATACGCAGTATTTT

J gene: TRBJ1-2
D gene: TRBD1
clone size: many
V gene: TRBV25-1
CDR3 protein: CASSARNRGSYTF
CDR3 DNA: TGTGCCAGCAGTGCACGAAACAGGGGTTCATACACCTTC

J gene: TRBJ2-1
D gene: NA
clone size: few
V gene: TRBV19
CDR3 protein: CASSGQTYNEQFF
CDR3 DNA: TGTGCCAGTTCCGGGCAGACGTACAATGAGCAGTTCTTC

J gene: TRBJ2-3
D gene: NA
clone size: NA
V gene: TRBV19
CDR3 protein: CASSMGLEGTDTQYF
CDR3 DNA: TGTGCCAGTAGTATGGGACTGGAGGGCACAGATACGCAGTATTTT

J gene: TRBJ2-1
D gene: TRBD2
clone size: few
V gene: TRBV20-1
CDR3 protein: CSARTSGEQFF
CDR3 DNA: TGCAGTGCTAGGACTAGCGGTGAGCAGTTCTTC

J gene: TRBJ2-3
D gene: NA
clone size: many
V gene: TRBV20-1
CDR3 protein: CSVLGRKSTDTQYF
CDR3 DNA: TGCAGTGTCCTGGGGAGGAAAAGTACAGATACGCAGTATTTT

J gene: TRBJ1-5
D gene: TRBD1
clone size: few
V gene: TRBV19
CDR3 protein: CASSRDRGSNQPQHF
CDR3 DNA: TGTGCCAGTAGTAGGGACAGGGGAAGCAATCAGCCCCAGCATTTT

J gene: TRBJ2-6
D gene: NA
clone size: few
V gene: TRBV7-2
CDR3 protein: CASSLASGANVLTF
CDR3 DNA: TGTGCCAGCAGCCTAGCCTCTGGGGCCAACGTCCTGACTTTC

J gene: TRBJ2-7
D gene: NA
clone size: NA
V gene: TRBV5-5
CDR3 protein: CAGSLVALERYEQYF
CDR3 DNA: TGTGCCGGCAGCTTGGTGGCACTCGAACGTTACGAGCAGTACTTC

J gene: TRBJ1-5
D gene: NA
clone size: many
V gene: TRBV12-3/TRBV12-4
CDR3 protein: CASRPRETSNQPQHF
CDR3 DNA: TGTGCCAGCAGGCCTCGGGAGACTAGCAATCAGCCCCAGCATTTT

J gene: TRBJ2-2
D gene: NA
clone size: many
V gene: TRBV15
CDR3 protein: CATSRDRNRFLNTGELFF
CDR3 DNA: TGTGCCACCAGCAGAGATCGGAACAGGTTTCTGAACACCGGGGAGCTGTTTTTT

J gene: TRBJ2-7
D gene: TRBD1
clone size: few
V gene: TRBV7-6
CDR3 protein: CASSSQTDRVSGEQYF
CDR3 DNA: TGTGCCAGCAGCTCACAAACCGACAGGGTTTCTGGCGAGCAGTACTTC

J gene: TRBJ2-5
D gene: TRBD1
clone size: NA
V gene: TRBV7-3
CDR3 protein: CASSRGTGQGETQYF
CDR3 DNA: TGTGCCAGCAGCCGAGGAACGGGACAGGGGGAGACCCAGTACTTC

J gene: TRBJ1-3
D gene: NA
clone size: many
V gene: TRBV4-3
CDR3 protein: CASSQDPASSGNTIYF
CDR3 DNA: TGCGCCAGCAGCCAAGACCCGGCGAGCTCTGGAAACACCATATATTTT

J gene: TRBJ2-7
D gene: NA
clone size: NA
V gene: TRBV28
CDR3 protein: CASHWDHSNPYEQYF
CDR3 DNA: TGTGCCAGCCATTGGGACCATTCAAATCCCTACGAGCAGTACTTC

J gene: TRBJ2-1
D gene: NA
clone size: few
V gene: TRBV5-6
CDR3 protein: CASSRSREQFF
CDR3 DNA: TGTGCCAGCAGCAGGAGTAGGGAGCAGTTCTTC

J gene: TRBJ2-5
D gene: NA
clone size: NA
V gene: TRBV29-1
CDR3 protein: CSVEQQGTQYF
CDR3 DNA: TGCAGCGTGGAACAGCAAGGGACCCAGTACTTC

J gene: TRBJ2-4
D gene: NA
clone size: few
V gene: TRBV6-5
CDR3 protein: CASGASSKNIQYF
CDR3 DNA: TGTGCCAGCGGGGCGTCCTCCAAAAACATTCAGTACTTC

J gene: TRBJ1-1
D gene: TRBD1
clone size: many
V gene: TRBV29-1
CDR3 protein: CSVIPGQGGTEAFF
CDR3 DNA: TGCAGCGTAATCCCCGGGCAGGGGGGCACTGAAGCTTTCTTT

J gene: TRBJ2-2
D gene: NA
clone size: NA
V gene: TRBV28
CDR3 protein: CASSKLDRNTGELFF
CDR3 DNA: TGTGCCAGCAGTAAATTAGACAGGAACACCGGGGAGCTGTTTTTT

J gene: TRBJ2-1
D gene: TRBD2
clone size: NA
V gene: TRBV10-3
CDR3 protein: CAISEEIAGVAGNEQFF
CDR3 DNA: TGTGCCATCAGTGAGGAGATAGCGGGAGTCGCGGGGAATGAGCAGTTCTTC

J gene: TRBJ2-7
D gene: NA
clone size: many
V gene: TRBV4-1
CDR3 protein: CASSQDPLVYEQYF
CDR3 DNA: TGCGCCAGCAGCCAAGATCCTTTAGTCTACGAGCAGTACTTC

J gene: TRBJ2-3
D gene: NA
clone size: many
V gene: TRBV5-4
CDR3 protein: CASSLWSTDTQYF
CDR3 DNA: TGTGCCAGCAGCTTGTGGAGCACAGATACGCAGTATTTT

J gene: TRBJ2-1
D gene: TRBD1
clone size: few
V gene: TRBV11-2
CDR3 protein: CASSPVTGGHEQFF
CDR3 DNA: TGTGCCAGCAGCCCCGTGACAGGGGGGCATGAGCAGTTCTTC

J gene: TRBJ2-3
D gene: TRBD2
clone size: NA
V gene: TRBV10-2
CDR3 protein: CASSLLAGTDTQYF
CDR3 DNA: TGCGCCAGCAGCCTACTAGCGGGCACAGATACGCAGTATTTT

J gene: TRBJ2-5
D gene: NA
clone size: NA
V gene: TRBV20-1
CDR3 protein: CSANTLAKETQYF
CDR3 DNA: TGCAGTGCCAATACCCTAGCGAAGGAGACCCAGTACTTC

J gene: TRBJ1-1
D gene: TRBD1
clone size: NA
V gene: TRBV29-1
CDR3 protein: CSVEADPGQRGAFF
CDR3 DNA: TGCAGCGTTGAAGCTGATCCGGGACAGCGGGGAGCTTTCTTT

J gene: TRBJ2-1
D gene: NA
clone size: few
V gene: TRBV12-3/TRBV12-4
CDR3 protein: CASSLGKVREQFF
CDR3 DNA: TGTGCCAGCAGTTTGGGAAAGGTCAGGGAGCAGTTCTTC

J gene: TRBJ1-1
D gene: NA
clone size: few
V gene: TRBV5-1
CDR3 protein: CASQISQAPNTEAFF
CDR3 DNA: TGCGCCAGCCAAATCTCACAGGCCCCGAACACTGAAGCTTTCTTT

J gene: TRBJ1-1
D gene: TRBD1
clone size: many
V gene: TRBV28
CDR3 protein: CASSLSGTGGAMNTEAFF
CDR3 DNA: TGTGCCAGCAGTTTATCCGGGACAGGGGGCGCGATGAACACTGAAGCTTTCTTT